These 3 T cell receptor beta chains were sequenced from one sample in a study of T cells after yellow fever vaccination. Using its own MiXCR run on the 5' RACE reads, TCRdb lists one record per CDR3 protein. Seen here are some 200,000 distinct CDR3 sequences, roughly 11% observed once, and the top ten hold 35% to 40%. The sequenced sample was CD8+ T cells sorted from PBMCs, obtained 15 days after the yellow fever booster vaccination. Receptor source: a man younger than 35 who received the YFV17D yellow fever vaccine.

For the CDR3, the DNA is TGTGCCAGCAGCGCAGAGACAGTACGAGAGACCCAGTACTTC. Translated: CASSAETVRETQYF. This chain connects TRBV9 to TRBJ2-5; possible D gene TRBD1, 5 bases. The germline V gene encodes CDR1 SGDLS and CDR2 YYNGEE. The length of the CDR3 is 14 residues. With 3 bases removed from V and 4 bases from J, the gap between germline ends came to 13 bases.

This clonotype was detected a few times. The chain recombines TRBV4-1 with TRBJ1-4; the D gene is possibly TRBD1 (5 bases). V was pared by 4 bases and J by 8 bases, with 17 bases between. The CDR3 length is 15 residues. Germline V gene lookup returns CDR1 MGHRA and CDR2 YSYEKL. CDR3 nucleotides: TGCGCCAGCAGCCGTTCCGGGGCATCGGAGGAAAAACTGTTTTTT. Its protein product is CASSRSGASEEKLFF.

This clonotype was counted only a few times. V gene TRBV6-1 combines with J gene TRBJ2-7, with TRBD2 matching 7 bases. CDR3 length: 14 amino acids. V lost 6 bases and J lost 7; bases outside the gene matches: 12. Germline values: CDR1 MNHNS, CDR2 SASEGT. CDR3 residues: CASSPRTSLWEQYV. The CDR3 coding sequence is TGTGCCAGCAGCCCCCGGACTAGTTTGTGGGAGCAGTACGTC.